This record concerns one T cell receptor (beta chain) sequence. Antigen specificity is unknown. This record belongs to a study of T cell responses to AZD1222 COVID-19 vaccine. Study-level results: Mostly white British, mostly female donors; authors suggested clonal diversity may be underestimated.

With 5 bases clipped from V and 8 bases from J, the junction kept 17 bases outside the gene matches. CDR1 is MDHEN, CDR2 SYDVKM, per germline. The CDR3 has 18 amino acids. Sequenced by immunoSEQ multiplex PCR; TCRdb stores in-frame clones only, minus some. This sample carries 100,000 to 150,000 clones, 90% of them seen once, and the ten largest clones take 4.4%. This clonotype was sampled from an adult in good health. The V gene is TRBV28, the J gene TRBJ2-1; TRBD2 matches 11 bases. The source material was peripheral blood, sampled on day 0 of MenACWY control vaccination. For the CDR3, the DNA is TGTGCCAGCAGTCCTTCGACTAGCGGGGAGGGGGCTGGCGATGAGCAGTTCTTC. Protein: CASSPSTSGEGAGDEQFF.